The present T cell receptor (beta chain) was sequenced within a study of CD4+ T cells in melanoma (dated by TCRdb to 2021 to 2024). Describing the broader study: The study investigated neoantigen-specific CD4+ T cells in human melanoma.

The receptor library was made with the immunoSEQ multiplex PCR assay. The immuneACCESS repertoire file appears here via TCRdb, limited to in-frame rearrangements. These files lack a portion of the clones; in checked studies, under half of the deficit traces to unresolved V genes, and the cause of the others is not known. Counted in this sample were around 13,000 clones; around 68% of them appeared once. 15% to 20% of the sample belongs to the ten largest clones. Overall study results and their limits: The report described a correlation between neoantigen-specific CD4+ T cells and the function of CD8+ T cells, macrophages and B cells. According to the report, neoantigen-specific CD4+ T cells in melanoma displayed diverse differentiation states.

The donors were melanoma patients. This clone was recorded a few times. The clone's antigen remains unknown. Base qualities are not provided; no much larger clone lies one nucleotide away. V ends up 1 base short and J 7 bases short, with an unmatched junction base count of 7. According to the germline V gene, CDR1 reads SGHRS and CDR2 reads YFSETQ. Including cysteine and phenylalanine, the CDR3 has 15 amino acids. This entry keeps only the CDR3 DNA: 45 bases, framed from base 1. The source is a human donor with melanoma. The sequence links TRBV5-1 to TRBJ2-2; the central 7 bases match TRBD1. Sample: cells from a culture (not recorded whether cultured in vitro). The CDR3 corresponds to CASSLLPGQNGELFF. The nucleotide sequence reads TGCGCCAGCAGCTTGCTCCCGGGACAGAACGGGGAGCTGTTTTTT.